This T cell receptor beta chain is from a study of Graves' ophthalmopathy and Graves' hyperthyroidism. Study-wide background: Stable hyperthyroidism referred to disease that showed no ophthalmopathy within 18 months of follow-up.

Exclusion criteria comprised other autoimmune diseases, uncontrolled infections, pregnancy or lactation in patients. This clonotype has just a few counts. The antigen remains unidentified. Possible read error: a much larger clone is one base away. Germline CDR1 is SQVTM and CDR2 is ANQGSEA. The CDR3 covers 14 residues. V lost 5 bases and J lost 8, with 21 bases in between. Findings of the study overall: Researchers report that a 13-signature model separated ophthalmopathy from stable hyperthyroidism, posting almost 90% sensitivity and about 80% specificity.

Using RNA transcripts, the TCR beta CDR3 regions were amplified. In the first round, RT-PCR was carried out with HTBI primers, and a multiplex PCR formed the second round. TCRdb analysed the multiplex PCR reads with MiXCR anew, one entry per CDR3 protein. The sample has around 590,000 distinct CDR3 sequences; about two fifths are singletons. The sequence was collected from an adult man with Graves' hyperthyroidism. The sequenced material came from peripheral blood or thyroid tissue (not recorded which). The gene calls are TRBV29-1 and TRBJ1-2; D may be TRBD1 (5 bases). This CDR3 reads CSVFFAGVVGGYTF. The CDR3, as DNA: TGCAGCGTTTTCTTTGCGGGGGTGGTCGGAGGCTACACCTTC.